This T cell receptor (beta chain) was obtained from a study of T-cell reconstitution after alpha-beta-depleted transplantation in children. V lost 3 bases and J lost 4, with 11 bases in between. Germline CDR1 LNHDA, CDR2 SQIVND (reference sequence). There are 14 residues in the CDR3. Preparation of the TCRbeta library used unique molecular identifiers. Using its own MiXCR run on the PCR reads, TCRdb lists one record per CDR3 protein. The top ten hold less than 15% of the sample, which has 150,000 to 250,000 distinct CDR3 sequences, about 14% seen once. This clonotype occurred many times. The origin of this receptor is a human donor who donated a stem cell graft to a child with acute lymphoblastic leukemia. V and J are TRBV19 and TRBJ2-3; possibly TRBD1 for D (5 bases). Material: PBMCs from the stem cell graft donor, obtained from the stem cell graft. The chain's CDR3 is CASSIGQGSDTQYF. DNA of the CDR3: TGTGCCAGTAGTATCGGGCAGGGATCAGATACGCAGTATTTT. The full variable domain, with the rest looked up from reference TRBV19 and TRBJ2-3, is DGGITQSPKYLFRKEGQNVTLSCEQNLNHDAMYWYRQDPGQGLRLIYYSQIVNDFQKGDIAEGYSVSREKKESFPLTVTSAQKNPTAFYLCASSIGQGSDTQYFGPGTRLTVL.